This T cell receptor (beta chain) was captured in a study of T cell repertoires in cytomegalovirus infection. About the study: Epitope selection comprised recently identified HLA-C-restricted CMV epitopes and well-studied HLA-B-restricted CMV epitopes. Public TCR beta signatures were indicative of both CMV infection and a matching HLA type. Study observations and caveats: Carriage of CMV together with the relevant HLA was identifiable through cumulative public TCR beta family frequency. HLA-C-restricted CMV clonotypes gave the most frequent clonotype in two of eight donors.

MiXCR, run by TCRdb on the reads, gives a single entry per CDR3 protein. The sample yields about 34,000 distinct CDR3 sequences, just over 50% seen once. The germline V gene encodes CDR1 SGHVS and CDR2 FNYEAQ. Trimming stripped 1 base from V and 1 base from J, with 10 bases between. The CDR3 is 15 residues long. For this clonotype: Its target is unknown.

This TCR was recovered from a human donor in good health (CMV status not recorded). Some clones in this sample may be carry-over from other donors' samples. This specimen consisted of CD8+ T cells from cultured PBMCs, obtained from culture after CMV antigen stimulation. The J gene is TRBJ1-1, the V gene TRBV7-6; D is uncertain. CDR3 sequence reads: CASSLVGRSNTEAFF. In DNA, the CDR3 is TGTGCCAGCAGCTTAGTCGGCCGGTCGAACACTGAAGCTTTCTTT. Using reference TRBV7-6 and TRBJ1-1 for the parts outside the CDR3, the full variable domain is GAGVSQSPRYKVTKRGQDVALRCDPISGHVSLYWYRQALGQGPEFLTYFNYEAQQDKSGLPNDRFSAERPEGSISTLTIQRTEQRDSAMYRCASSLVGRSNTEAFFGQGTRLTVV.